The following is a T cell receptor beta chain sequence with its context. The target antigen is unknown. The CDR3 extends over 21 amino acids. From germline, CDR1 is MGHRA and CDR2 YSYEKL. With 3 bases clipped from V and 0 bases from J, the junction kept 17 bases outside the gene matches. TCRdb's copy holds only in-frame clones and misses some; the assay was immunoSEQ multiplex PCR. The table lists 9,500 to 12,000 clones, 88% of them singletons. The sample comes from a study of a mutant IDH1 vaccine in newly diagnosed glioma. Time point here: week 23, last vaccination. Vaccinated patients received 300 ug of mutant IDH1 20-mer peptide per dose, with topical imiquimod.

The sample was PBMCs, taken from a glioma patient whose treatment included an IDH1 peptide vaccine. This TCR was sampled from a woman in her thirties or forties with glioma. Some clones in this sample may be carry-over from other donors' samples. V usage is TRBV4-1 and J usage is TRBJ2-1; TRBD2 aligns across 10 bases. This CDR3 is CASSHHRLAGLNLSSYNEQFF. The CDR3, as DNA: TGCGCCAGCAGCCACCATCGACTAGCGGGCCTGAACCTGAGCTCCTACAATGAGCAGTTCTTC.